Listed below are T cell receptor beta chains from one sample, sequenced in a study of blood T cell repertoires in COVID-19. Generated by immunoSEQ multiplex PCR, the TCRdb table keeps only in-frame clones and is missing some. The data show 200,000 to 250,000 clones, with approximately 86% seen just once and 3% to 4.5% held by the top ten. Input material: PBMCs or T cells enriched from blood (not recorded which). Every receptor here comes from a middle-aged woman with acute COVID-19. Each CDR3 is given with its conserved first and last residue. D genes are given only for firm matches. Not every row has a clone size; where given, it reads once, few, many or a size class.

d_gene,v_gene,j_gene,abundance,CDR3aa,CDR3nt
TRBD1,TRBV6-2/TRBV6-3,TRBJ2-7,.,CASSYGQGALSEQYF,TGTGCCAGCAGTTACGGACAGGGGGCGCTTTCCGAGCAGTACTTC
.,TRBV11-2,TRBJ1-3,once,CASTSLGNTIYF,TGTGCCAGCACCTCCCTCGGAAACACCATATATTTT
.,TRBV28,TRBJ1-3,.,CASSPVRDTTMGGNTIYF,TGTGCCAGCAGTCCCGTCCGGGACACAACAATGGGTGGAAACACCATATATTTT
TRBD2,TRBV5-1,TRBJ2-5,.,CASSRTSGRGLETQYF,TGCGCCAGCAGCCGGACTAGCGGGAGGGGCCTGGAGACCCAGTACTTC
TRBD2,TRBV23-1,TRBJ2-7,.,CASRIESNTGTSGSWYEQYF,TGCGCCAGCAGAATAGAAAGTAACACCGGGACTAGCGGGAGTTGGTACGAGCAGTACTTC
TRBD2,TRBV10-3,TRBJ2-3,.,CAISPTGLAPTDTQYF,TGTGCCATCAGCCCGACCGGACTAGCGCCCACAGATACGCAGTATTTT
TRBD1,TRBV5-5,TRBJ2-7,.,CASSFDRGPYEQYF,TGTGCCAGCAGCTTCGACAGGGGGCCGTACGAGCAGTACTTC
TRBD1,TRBV28,TRBJ1-1,.,CASRQGGLNTEAFF,TGTGCCAGCAGGCAGGGGGGCTTGAACACTGAAGCTTTCTTT
.,TRBV28,TRBJ1-5,.,CASSQGTGGQPQHF,TGTGCCAGCAGTCAGGGAACGGGAGGTCAGCCCCAGCATTTT
.,TRBV6-6,TRBJ2-5,.,CASAGSFQETQYF,TGTGCCAGCGCGGGCTCGTTCCAAGAGACCCAGTACTTC
TRBD1,TRBV19,TRBJ1-5,.,CASSTQGDQPQHF,TGTGCCAGTAGCACGCAGGGGGATCAGCCCCAGCATTTT
TRBD1,TRBV28,TRBJ2-1,.,CASSLGGQGNNEQFF,TGTGCCAGCAGTTTAGGGGGACAGGGGAACAATGAGCAGTTCTTC